Shown below are 14 T cell receptor beta chains from a single sample sequenced in a study of spatial heterogeneity in lung cancer. Noted time point: sample taken at primary tumor resection. The authors sequenced whole RNA from tumor, nontumor lung or frozen PBMC without sorting. In TCRdb, the 5' RACE reads were re-called with MiXCR into one record per CDR3 protein. The top ten clones hold roughly 28% of a sample with about 7,900 distinct CDR3 sequences, 4% to 5% of them seen once. The source material was PBMCs, sampled at surgery. The receptors originated from a male donor with early-stage non-small cell lung cancer.

Comments on this clonotype: With the library built for alpha chains, this beta chain is off target and its frequency is not meaningful. This chain uses TRBV19 with TRBJ2-5; 7 bases are a match to TRBD1. CDR1 is LNHDA and CDR2 is SQIVND in the germline V gene (reference sequence). This CDR3 spans 13 amino acids. Trimming removed 2 bases from V and 5 bases from J; junction bases left unmatched: 2. The CDR3 DNA follows: TGTGCCAGTAGTATACGAGGGGGCGAGACCCAGTACTTC. Residues: CASSIRGGETQYF.

There are many counts of this clonotype. For a library built for alpha chains, this beta chain is a stray read; little rests on its size. This chain uses TRBV18 with TRBJ2-4; D might be TRBD2 (6 bases). CDR1 is KGHSH, CDR2 LQKENI, per germline. The CDR3 totals 14 residues. The V and J ends lost 0 bases and 6 bases respectively, with 9 bases between them. This CDR3 reads CASSPPGGGNIQYF. The CDR3 DNA follows: TGTGCCAGCTCACCACCGGGAGGCGGAAACATTCAGTACTTC.

This clonotype counts as medium-sized. The size of this beta chain means little, since it is a stray read in a library made for alpha chains. This rearrangement joins TRBV10-3 to TRBJ2-7; D uncertain. The CDR3 is made up of 13 amino acids. The germline V gene encodes CDR1 ENHRY and CDR2 SYGVKD. With 3 bases removed from V and 4 bases from J, the gap between germline ends came to 10 bases. The CDR3 bases are TGTGCCATCAGTGAATCAAAGGTATACGAGCAGTACTTC. It encodes CAISESKVYEQYF.

This clonotype was observed at least ten times. Because this beta chain is a stray read in a library intended to capture alpha chains, its abundance should not be given much weight. The chain employs TRBV16 and TRBJ1-5; TRBD1 aligns across 7 bases. Germline assignment: CDR1 KGHSY and CDR2 FQNENV. The CDR3 runs 18 residues. V lost 6 bases, J lost 0 bases, and 14 bases stayed unmatched. The CDR3 DNA is TGTGCCAGCAGTCTGGACAGGCAGAGCATCTATAGCAATCAGCCCCAGCATTTT. It is translated as CASSLDRQSIYSNQPQHF.

This clonotype is labeled as medium-sized. The library was built for alpha chains, so this beta chain is an off-target read and its size means little. The chain uses TRBV29-1 and TRBJ2-1; 7 bases agree with TRBD1. V shed 6 bases, J shed 3 bases, and the junction held 8 bases outside the gene matches. The CDR3 covers 14 residues. Germline CDR1 and CDR2: SQVTM and ANQGSEA. CDR3 sequence reads: CSVSNGQDYNEQFF. CDR3 in DNA: TGCAGCGTCAGTAATGGACAGGACTACAATGAGCAGTTCTTC.

This clonotype rates as medium-sized. Within a library made for alpha chains, this beta chain is off target, and its count is uninformative. This rearrangement joins TRBV12-3 or TRBV12-4 to TRBJ1-4; D is ambiguous. The CDR3 extends over 14 amino acids. Trimming removed 8 bases at V and 3 bases at J, with 13 bases between. The CDR3 spells CASGKNRANEKLFF. The CDR3 nucleotides are TGTGCCAGCGGAAAGAACCGAGCTAATGAAAAACTGTTTTTT.

Within the sample, this clonotype is medium-sized. With the library built for alpha chains, this beta chain is off target and its frequency is not meaningful. This chain uses TRBV4-2 with TRBJ2-3; 9 bases line up with TRBD2. The CDR3 spans 16 residues. Germline V lookup: CDR1 LGHNA, CDR2 YNFKEQ. V lost 4 bases, J lost 5 bases, and 10 bases stayed unmatched. The CDR3 sequence: CASSLTSSGARDTQYF. Here the CDR3 DNA reads TGTGCCAGCAGCCTCACCTCTAGCGGGGCCCGAGATACGCAGTATTTT.

This clonotype appeared a few times. For a library built for alpha chains, this beta chain is a stray read; little rests on its size. The chain is built from TRBV9 and TRBJ1-4, with 8 bases identical to TRBD1. CDR3 length: 15 amino acids. Germline V gene data show CDR1 as SGDLS and CDR2 as YYNGEE. J gave up 7 bases and V 3 bases, and 8 bases lay outside the gene matches. In DNA, the CDR3 is TGTGCCAGCAGCGGTGGACAGGGAGGGGGTGAAAAACTGTTTTTT. The encoded protein is CASSGGQGGGEKLFF.

At least ten counts were recorded for this clonotype. This beta chain is a stray read from a library made for alpha chains; its abundance is not meaningful. The rearrangement joins TRBV4-2 to TRBJ1-2; the D is unclear. Per germline, CDR1 LGHNA and CDR2 YNFKEQ. V was clipped by 1 base and J by 6 bases, with 15 bases between them. The CDR3 is 15 residues long. The CDR3, as DNA: TGTGCCAGCAGCCAAGTCTGGAGGCCCCACGATGGCTACACCTTC. Protein sequence: CASSQVWRPHDGYTF.

This clonotype showed up many times. Within a library made for alpha chains, this beta chain is off target, and its count is uninformative. V gene TRBV4-1 combines with J gene TRBJ2-4, with 12 bases aligning to TRBD1. Trimming removed 0 bases from V and 1 base from J; junction bases left unmatched: 7. CDR3 size: 19 residues. Germline CDR1 is MGHRA and CDR2 is YSYEKL. CDR3 amino acids: CASSQDLGQGAGAKNIQYF. In nucleotides, the CDR3 is TGCGCCAGCAGCCAAGATTTGGGACAGGGGGCAGGTGCCAAAAACATTCAGTACTTC.

This clonotype showed up many times. As an off-target read in a library built for alpha chains, this beta chain has a frequency of little significance. The rearrangement uses TRBV5-1 and TRBJ2-3; D not resolved. The V end lost 4 bases, the J end lost 3 bases, and 12 bases lay between the germline ends. Looked up from germline, CDR1 is SGHRS and CDR2 is YFSETQ. The CDR3 contains 14 residues. The CDR3 DNA is TGCGCCAGCAGCCCCCCTGAGCCGACAGATACGCAGTATTTT. It is translated as CASSPPEPTDTQYF. Drawing the rest from reference TRBV5-1 and TRBJ2-3, the complete variable domain is KAGVTQTPRYLIKTRGQQVTLSCSPISGHRSVSWYQQTPGQGLQFLFEYFSETQRNKGNFPGRFSGRQFSNSRSEMNVSTLELGDSALYLCASSPPEPTDTQYFGPGTRLTVL.

This clonotype was recorded at least ten times. This beta chain is a stray sequence in a library constructed for alpha chains; its clone size is not meaningful. The gene calls are TRBV6-2 or TRBV6-3 and TRBJ1-6, with 9 bases matching TRBD1. Per the germline V gene, CDR1 is MNHEY and CDR2 is SVGEGT. V was pared by 6 bases and J by 5 bases, with 8 bases of the junction left unmatched. The length of the CDR3 is 16 residues. CDR3 nucleotide sequence: TGTGCCAGCAGCTACGACTGGGACAGGGATAATTCACCCCTCCACTTT. Its translation: CASSYDWDRDNSPLHF.

This clonotype showed up many times. Found in a library prepared for alpha chains, this beta chain is an off-target read, and its abundance has little meaning. The V call is TRBV6-2 or TRBV6-3, the J call TRBJ1-2; a weak D match, TRBD1 (5 bases). Per germline, CDR1 MNHEY and CDR2 SVGEGT. This CDR3 has 13 amino acids. V was clipped by 2 bases and J by 5 bases, with 9 bases between them. Here the CDR3 DNA reads TGTGCCAGCAGTTACGGGGGACCATATGGCTACACCTTC. Encoded protein: CASSYGGPYGYTF.

In its sample, this clonotype ranks as medium-sized. The size of this beta chain means little, since it is a stray read in a library made for alpha chains. The genes are TRBV20-1 and TRBJ2-3; D remains ambiguous. Germline CDR1 DFQATT, CDR2 SNEGSKA (reference sequence). The CDR3 is 11 amino acids. V dropped 4 bases and J dropped 2 bases, with 4 bases sitting between them. The CDR3 spells CSATLTDTQYF. In nucleotides, the CDR3 is TGCAGTGCTACGCTCACAGATACGCAGTATTTT.